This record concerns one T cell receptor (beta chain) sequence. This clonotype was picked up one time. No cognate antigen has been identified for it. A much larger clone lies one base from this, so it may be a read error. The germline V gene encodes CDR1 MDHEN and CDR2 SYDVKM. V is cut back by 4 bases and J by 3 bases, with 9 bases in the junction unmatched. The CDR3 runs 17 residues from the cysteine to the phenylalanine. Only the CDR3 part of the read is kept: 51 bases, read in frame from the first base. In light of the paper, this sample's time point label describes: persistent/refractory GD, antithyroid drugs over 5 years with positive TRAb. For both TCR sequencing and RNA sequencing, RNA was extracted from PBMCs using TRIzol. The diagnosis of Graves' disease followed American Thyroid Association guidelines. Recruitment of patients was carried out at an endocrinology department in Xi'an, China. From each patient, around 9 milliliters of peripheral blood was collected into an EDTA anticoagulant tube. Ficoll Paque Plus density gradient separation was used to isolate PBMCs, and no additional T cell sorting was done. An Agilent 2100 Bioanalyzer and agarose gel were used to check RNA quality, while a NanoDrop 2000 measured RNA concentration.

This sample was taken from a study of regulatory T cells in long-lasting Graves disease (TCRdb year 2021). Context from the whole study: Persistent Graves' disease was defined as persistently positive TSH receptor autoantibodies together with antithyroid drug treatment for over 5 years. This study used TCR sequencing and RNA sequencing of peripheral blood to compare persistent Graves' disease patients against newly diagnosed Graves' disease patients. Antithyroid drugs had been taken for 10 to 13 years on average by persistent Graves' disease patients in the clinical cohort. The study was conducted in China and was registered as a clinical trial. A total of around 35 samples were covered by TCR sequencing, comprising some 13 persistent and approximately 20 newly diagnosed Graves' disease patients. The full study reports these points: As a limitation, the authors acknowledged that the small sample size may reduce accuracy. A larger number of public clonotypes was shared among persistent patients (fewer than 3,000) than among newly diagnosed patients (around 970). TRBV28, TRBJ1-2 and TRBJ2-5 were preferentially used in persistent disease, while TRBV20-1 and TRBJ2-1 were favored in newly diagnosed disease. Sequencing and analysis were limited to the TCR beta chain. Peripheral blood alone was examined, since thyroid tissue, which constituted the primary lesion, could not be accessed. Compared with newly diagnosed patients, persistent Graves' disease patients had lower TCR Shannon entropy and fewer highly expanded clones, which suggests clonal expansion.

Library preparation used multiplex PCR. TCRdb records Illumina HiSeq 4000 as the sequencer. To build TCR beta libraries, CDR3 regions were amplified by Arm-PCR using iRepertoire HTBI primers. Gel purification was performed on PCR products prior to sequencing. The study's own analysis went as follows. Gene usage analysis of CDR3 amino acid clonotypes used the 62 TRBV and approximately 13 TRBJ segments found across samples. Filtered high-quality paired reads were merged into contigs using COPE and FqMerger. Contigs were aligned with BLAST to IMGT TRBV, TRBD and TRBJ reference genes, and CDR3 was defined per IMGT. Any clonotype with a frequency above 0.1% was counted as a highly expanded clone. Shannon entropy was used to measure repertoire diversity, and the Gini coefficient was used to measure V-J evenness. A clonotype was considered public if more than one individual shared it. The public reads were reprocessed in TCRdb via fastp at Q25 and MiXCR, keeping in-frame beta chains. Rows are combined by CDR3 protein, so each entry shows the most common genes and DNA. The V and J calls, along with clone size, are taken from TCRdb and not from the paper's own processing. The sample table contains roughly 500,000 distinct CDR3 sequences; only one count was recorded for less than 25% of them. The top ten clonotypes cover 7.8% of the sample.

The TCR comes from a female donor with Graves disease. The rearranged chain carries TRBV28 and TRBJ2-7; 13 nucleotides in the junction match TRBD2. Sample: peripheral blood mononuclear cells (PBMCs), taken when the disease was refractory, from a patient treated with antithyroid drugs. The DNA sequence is TGTGCCAGCAGTTCCGGACTAGCGGGAGTTCCACTCTACGAGCAGTACTTC. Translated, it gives CASSSGLAGVPLYEQYF.